A single T cell receptor beta chain is shown here with its context. Germline is not matched at one junction end, which may reflect a read error. The sequenced patients had an expansion of CD8+CD57+ cells seen by flow cytometry. This sample is part of a study of CD8+CD57+ T cells in acquired aplastic anemia. This CDR3 is built from 15 residues. In germline, CDR1 is SGDLS, CDR2 YYNGEE. TCR beta VDJ and CDR3 profiles were obtained from a genomic DNA template. MiXCR, run by TCRdb on the reads, gives a single entry per CDR3 protein. The repertoire consists of 220,000 or so distinct CDR3 sequences, with 65% occurring once and the leading ten covering about 60%.

The clonotype originates from a human donor with aplastic anemia. The genes are TRBV9 and TRBJ2-7; the D call may be TRBD1 or TRBD2 (5 bases each). Sequenced sample: sorted CD4+, CD8+, or CD8+CD57+ T cells (not recorded which) from PBMCs. CDR3 bases: TGCGCCAGCAGCGAACTTCGGGGCTGTCCCTACGAGCAGTACTTC. Protein sequence: CASSELRGCPYEQYF.